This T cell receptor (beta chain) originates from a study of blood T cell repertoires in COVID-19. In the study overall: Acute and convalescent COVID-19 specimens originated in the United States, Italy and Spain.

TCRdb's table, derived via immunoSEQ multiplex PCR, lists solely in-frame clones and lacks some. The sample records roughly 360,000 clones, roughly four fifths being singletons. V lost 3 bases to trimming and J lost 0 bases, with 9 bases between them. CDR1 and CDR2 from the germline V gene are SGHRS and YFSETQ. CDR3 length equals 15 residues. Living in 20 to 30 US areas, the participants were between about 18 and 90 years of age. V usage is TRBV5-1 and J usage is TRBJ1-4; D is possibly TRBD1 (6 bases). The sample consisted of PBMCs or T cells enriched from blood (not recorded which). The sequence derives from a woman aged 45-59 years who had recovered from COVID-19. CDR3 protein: CASSSPGATNEKLFF. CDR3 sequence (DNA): TGCGCCAGCAGCTCCCCAGGGGCAACTAATGAAAAACTGTTTTTT.